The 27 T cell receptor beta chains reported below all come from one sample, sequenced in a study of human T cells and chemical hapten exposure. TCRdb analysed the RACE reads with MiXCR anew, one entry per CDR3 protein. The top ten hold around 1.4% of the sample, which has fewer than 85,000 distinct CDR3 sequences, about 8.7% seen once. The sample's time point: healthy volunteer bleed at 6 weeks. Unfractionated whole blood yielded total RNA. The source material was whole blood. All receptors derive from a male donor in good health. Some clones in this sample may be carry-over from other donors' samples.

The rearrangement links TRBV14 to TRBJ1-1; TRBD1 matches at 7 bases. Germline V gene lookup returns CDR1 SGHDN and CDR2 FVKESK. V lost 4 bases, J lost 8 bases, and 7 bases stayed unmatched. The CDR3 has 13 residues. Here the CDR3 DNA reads TGTGCCAGCAGCCTCGGACAGGCGAACGAAGCTTTCTTT. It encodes CASSLGQANEAFF.

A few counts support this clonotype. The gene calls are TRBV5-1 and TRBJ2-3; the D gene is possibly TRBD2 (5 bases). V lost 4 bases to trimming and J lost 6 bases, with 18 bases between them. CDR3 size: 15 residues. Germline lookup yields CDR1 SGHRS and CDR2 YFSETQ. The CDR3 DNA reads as TGCGCCAGCAGCCTCGACGGGGTGACGCCTGATACGCAGTATTTT. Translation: CASSLDGVTPDTQYF.

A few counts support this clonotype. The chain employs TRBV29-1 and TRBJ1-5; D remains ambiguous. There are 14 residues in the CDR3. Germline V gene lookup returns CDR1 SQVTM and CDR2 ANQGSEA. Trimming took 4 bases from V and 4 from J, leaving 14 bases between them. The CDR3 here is CSVVDQDPNQPQHF. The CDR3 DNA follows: TGCAGCGTTGTAGACCAGGACCCGAATCAGCCCCAGCATTTT.

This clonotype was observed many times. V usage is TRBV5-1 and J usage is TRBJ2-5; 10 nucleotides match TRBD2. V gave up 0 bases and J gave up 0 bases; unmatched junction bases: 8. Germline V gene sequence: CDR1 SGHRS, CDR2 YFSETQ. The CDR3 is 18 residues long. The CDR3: CASSLVVAGGVYQETQYF. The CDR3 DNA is TGCGCCAGCAGCTTGGTAGTAGCGGGAGGCGTATACCAAGAGACCCAGTACTTC.

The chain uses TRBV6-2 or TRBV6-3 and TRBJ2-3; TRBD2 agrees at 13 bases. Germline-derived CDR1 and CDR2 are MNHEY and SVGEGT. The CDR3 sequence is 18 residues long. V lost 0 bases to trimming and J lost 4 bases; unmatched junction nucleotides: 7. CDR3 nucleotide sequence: TGTGCCAGCAGTTACTCAAGTGTACTAGCGGGAGGGTCAGATACGCAGTATTTT. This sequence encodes CASSYSSVLAGGSDTQYF.

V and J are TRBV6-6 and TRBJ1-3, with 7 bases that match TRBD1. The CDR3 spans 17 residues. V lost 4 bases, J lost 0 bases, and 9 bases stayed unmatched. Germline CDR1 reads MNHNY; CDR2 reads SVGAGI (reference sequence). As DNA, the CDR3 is TGTGCCAGCAGTTTTGGGCAGGGGGGAGGCTCTGGAAACACCATATATTTT. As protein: CASSFGQGGGSGNTIYF.

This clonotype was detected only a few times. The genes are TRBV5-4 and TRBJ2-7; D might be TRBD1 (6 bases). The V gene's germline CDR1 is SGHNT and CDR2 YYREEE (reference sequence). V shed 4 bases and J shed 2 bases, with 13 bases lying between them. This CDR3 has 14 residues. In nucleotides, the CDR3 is TGTGCCAGCAGCCCCACTTGGACAGCCTACGAGCAGTACTTC. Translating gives CASSPTWTAYEQYF. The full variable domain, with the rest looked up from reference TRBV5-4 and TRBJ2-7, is ETGVTQSPTHLIKTRGQQVTLRCSSQSGHNTVSWYQQALGQGPQFIFQYYREEENGRGNFPPRFSGLQFPNYSSELNVNALELDDSALYLCASSPTWTAYEQYFGPGTRLTVT.

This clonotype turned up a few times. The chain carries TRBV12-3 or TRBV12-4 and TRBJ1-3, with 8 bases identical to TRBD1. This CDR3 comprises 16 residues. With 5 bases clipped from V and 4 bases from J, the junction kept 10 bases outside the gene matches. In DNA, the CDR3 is TGTGCCAGCAGTCTAACCGGACAGGGCATGGGAAACACCATATATTTT. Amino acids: CASSLTGQGMGNTIYF.

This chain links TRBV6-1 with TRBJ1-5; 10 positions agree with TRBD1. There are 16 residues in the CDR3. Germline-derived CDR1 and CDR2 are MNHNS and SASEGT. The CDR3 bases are TGTTTGAGCAGGAGGACAGGGGGTCATAGCAATCAGCCCCAGCATTTT. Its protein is CLSRRTGGHSNQPQHF.

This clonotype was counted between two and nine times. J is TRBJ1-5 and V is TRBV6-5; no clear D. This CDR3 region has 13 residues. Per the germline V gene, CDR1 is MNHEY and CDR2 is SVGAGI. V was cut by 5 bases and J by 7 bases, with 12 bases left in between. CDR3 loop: CASSPYLRQPQHF. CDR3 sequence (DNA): TGTGCCAGCAGTCCGTACCTGAGACAGCCCCAGCATTTT.

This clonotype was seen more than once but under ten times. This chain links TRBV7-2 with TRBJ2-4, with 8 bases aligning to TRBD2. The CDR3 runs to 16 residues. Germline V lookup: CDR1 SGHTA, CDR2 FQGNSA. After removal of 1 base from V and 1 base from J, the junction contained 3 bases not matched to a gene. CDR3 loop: CASSLDGGEAKNIQYF. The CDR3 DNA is TGTGCCAGCAGCTTAGACGGGGGGGAGGCCAAAAACATTCAGTACTTC.

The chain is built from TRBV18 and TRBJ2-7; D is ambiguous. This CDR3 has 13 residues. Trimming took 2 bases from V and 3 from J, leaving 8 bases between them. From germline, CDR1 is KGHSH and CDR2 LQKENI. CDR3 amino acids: CASSPSTHYEQYF. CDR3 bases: TGTGCCAGCTCACCAAGTACCCACTACGAGCAGTACTTC.

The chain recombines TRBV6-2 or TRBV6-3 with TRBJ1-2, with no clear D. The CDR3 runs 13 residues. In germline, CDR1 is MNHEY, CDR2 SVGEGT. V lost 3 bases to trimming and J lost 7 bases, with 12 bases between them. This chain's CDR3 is CASSYAGYGGYTF. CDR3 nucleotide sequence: TGTGCCAGCAGTTATGCGGGGTACGGTGGCTACACCTTC.

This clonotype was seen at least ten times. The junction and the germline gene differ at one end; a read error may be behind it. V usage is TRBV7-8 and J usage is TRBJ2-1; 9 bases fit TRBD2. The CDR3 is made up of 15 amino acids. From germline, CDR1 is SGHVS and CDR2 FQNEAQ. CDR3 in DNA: TGTGCCAGCAGCTCCGGGACTAGCTCCCACAATGAGCAGTTCTTC. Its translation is CASSSGTSSHNEQFF.

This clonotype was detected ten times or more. The CDR3 nucleotides read TGTGCCAGCAGTTTATCTTCCGAGTTAAAAGATACGCAGTATTTT. It specifies CASSLSSELKDTQYF. This chain uses TRBV27 with TRBJ2-3; D is uncertain. The V gene's germline CDR1 is MNHEY and CDR2 SMNVEV (reference sequence). Trimming removed 0 bases at V and 5 bases at J, with 12 bases between. The CDR3 sequence is 15 residues long.

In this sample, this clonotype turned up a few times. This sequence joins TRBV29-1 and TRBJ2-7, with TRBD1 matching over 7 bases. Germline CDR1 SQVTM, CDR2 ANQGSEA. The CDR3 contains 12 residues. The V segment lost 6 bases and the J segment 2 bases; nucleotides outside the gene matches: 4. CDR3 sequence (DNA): TGCAGCGTGGTGGACAGGACCTACGAGCAGTACTTC. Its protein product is CSVVDRTYEQYF.

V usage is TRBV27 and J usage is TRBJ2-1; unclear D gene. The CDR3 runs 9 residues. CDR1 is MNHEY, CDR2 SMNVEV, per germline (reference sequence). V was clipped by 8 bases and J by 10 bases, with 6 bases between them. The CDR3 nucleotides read TGTGCCAGCGGACCAGAGCAGTTCTTC. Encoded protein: CASGPEQFF.

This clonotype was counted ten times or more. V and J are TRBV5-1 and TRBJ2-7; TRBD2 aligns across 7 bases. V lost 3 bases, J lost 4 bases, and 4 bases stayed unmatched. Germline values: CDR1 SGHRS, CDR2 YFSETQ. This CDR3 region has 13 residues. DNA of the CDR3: TGCGCCAGCAGCTCGGCGGGAGCGTACGAGCAGTACTTC. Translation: CASSSAGAYEQYF.

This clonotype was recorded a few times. The CDR3 region has the DNA TGTGCCAGTGGGACTAGCGGAATCACCGGGGAGCTGTTTTTT. This sequence encodes CASGTSGITGELFF. The rearrangement links TRBV7-9 to TRBJ2-2; 11 nucleotides agree with TRBD2. The CDR3 runs 14 residues. Trimming took 9 bases from V and 4 from J; bases not matched to a gene: 4. The germline V gene encodes CDR1 SEHNR and CDR2 FQNEAQ (reference sequence).

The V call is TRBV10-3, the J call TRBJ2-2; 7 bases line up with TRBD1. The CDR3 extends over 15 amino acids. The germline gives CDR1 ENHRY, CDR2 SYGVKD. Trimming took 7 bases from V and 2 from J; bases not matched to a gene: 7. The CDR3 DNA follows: TGTGCCATCAAACCGGACAGGTTCAACACCGGGGAGCTGTTTTTT. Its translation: CAIKPDRFNTGELFF.

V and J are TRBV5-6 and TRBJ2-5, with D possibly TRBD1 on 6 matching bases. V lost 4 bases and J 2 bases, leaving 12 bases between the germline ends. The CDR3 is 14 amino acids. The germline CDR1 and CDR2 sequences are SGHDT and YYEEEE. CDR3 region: CASSRDIAQETQYF. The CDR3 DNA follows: TGTGCCAGCAGCCGGGACATAGCACAAGAGACCCAGTACTTC.

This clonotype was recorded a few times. This CDR3 reads CASSSRQGPRSYEQYF. In DNA, the CDR3 is TGTGCCAGCAGCTCCCGGCAGGGACCCCGCTCCTACGAGCAGTACTTC. J is TRBJ2-7 and V is TRBV7-9, with D perhaps TRBD1 or TRBD2 (5 bases each). Germline V gene lookup returns CDR1 SEHNR and CDR2 FQNEAQ (reference sequence). The V end was cut by 4 bases, the J end by 0 bases, with 16 bases between. This CDR3 comprises 16 residues.

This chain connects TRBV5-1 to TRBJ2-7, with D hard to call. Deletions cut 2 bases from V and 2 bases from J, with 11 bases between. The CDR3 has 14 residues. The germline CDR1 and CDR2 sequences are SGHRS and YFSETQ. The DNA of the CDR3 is TGCGCCAGCAGCTTAGTGGCTGACACCTACGAGCAGTACTTC. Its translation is CASSLVADTYEQYF.

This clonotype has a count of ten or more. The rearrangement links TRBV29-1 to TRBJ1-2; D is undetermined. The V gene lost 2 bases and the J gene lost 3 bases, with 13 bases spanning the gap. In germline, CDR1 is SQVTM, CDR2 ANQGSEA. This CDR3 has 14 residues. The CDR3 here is CSVEKGKRYYGYTF. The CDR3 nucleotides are TGCAGCGTTGAAAAGGGAAAGCGGTACTATGGCTACACCTTC.

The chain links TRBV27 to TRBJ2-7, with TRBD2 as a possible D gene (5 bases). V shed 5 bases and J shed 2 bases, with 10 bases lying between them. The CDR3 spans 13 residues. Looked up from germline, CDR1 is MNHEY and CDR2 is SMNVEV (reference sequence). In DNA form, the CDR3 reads TGTGCCAGCAGTCCGAGCGGTGCCTACGAGCAGTACTTC. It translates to CASSPSGAYEQYF.

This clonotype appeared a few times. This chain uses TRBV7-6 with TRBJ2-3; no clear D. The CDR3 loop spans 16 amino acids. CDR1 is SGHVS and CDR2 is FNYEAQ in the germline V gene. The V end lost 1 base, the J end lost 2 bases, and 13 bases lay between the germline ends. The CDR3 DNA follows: TGTGCCAGCAGCTTAGTCTGGAGTAAGGCCACAGATACGCAGTATTTT. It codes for CASSLVWSKATDTQYF. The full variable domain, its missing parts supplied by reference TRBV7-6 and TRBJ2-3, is GAGVSQSPRYKVTKRGQDVALRCDPISGHVSLYWYRQALGQGPEFLTYFNYEAQQDKSGLPNDRFSAERPEGSISTLTIQRTEQRDSAMYRCASSLVWSKATDTQYFGPGTRLTVL.

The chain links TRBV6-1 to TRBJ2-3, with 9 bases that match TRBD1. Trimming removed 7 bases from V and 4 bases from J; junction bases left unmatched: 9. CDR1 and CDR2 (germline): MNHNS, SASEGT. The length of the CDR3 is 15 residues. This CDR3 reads CASNPSGTGSDTQYF. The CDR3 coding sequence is TGTGCCAGCAATCCTTCCGGGACAGGGTCAGATACGCAGTATTTT.